This T cell receptor beta chain came from a study of glioma-infiltrating T cells. The iRepertoire nested amplicon-rescue multiplex PCR amplified TCR alpha and beta CDR3s from RNA. One-step reverse transcription and amplification started from approximately 100-400 ng of tissue mRNA or PBMC total RNA. Via MiXCR, TCRdb re-called the multiplex PCR reads, giving one row per CDR3 protein. Of roughly 130,000 distinct CDR3 sequences detected, more than 20% appear once; the ten largest clones hold over 25%. Whole-study results and caveats: Tissue-blood divergence was below expectation in non-neoplastic patients, above in gliomas. Tissue and blood shared very few CDR3 sequences.

Points on this clonotype: The antigen remains unidentified.

J was trimmed by 3 bases and V by 5 bases; bases with no gene match: 5. Germline CDR1 DFQATT, CDR2 SNEGSKA (reference sequence). CDR3 length: 13 amino acids. The clonotype was recovered from a human donor with low-grade glioma or glioblastoma, undergoing nonglioma brain surgery, or in good health (not recorded which). The sample was glioma tissue, nonneoplastic brain tissue, or PBMCs (not recorded which). The chain has TRBV20-1 and TRBJ1-1; 8 positions match TRBD1. The CDR3 spells CSALGQVDTEAFF. CDR3 coding DNA: TGCAGTGCTCTGGGACAGGTCGACACTGAAGCTTTCTTT.